Included here is one T cell receptor (beta chain) sequence, with context. The data were obtained in a study of long-term antiretroviral therapy in people with HIV. The assay, immunoSEQ v3.0, was run at survey level. Sequencing targeted 40,000-50,000 T-cell genomes per sample. This table comes from immunoSEQ multiplex PCR, and its TCRdb copy is limited to in-frame clones, with some not included. The sample includes around 6,500 clones, around 85% seen only once; the top ten take around 2.9%. Germline assignment: CDR1 MNHEY and CDR2 SVGAGI. Trimming shortened V by 2 bases and J by 5 bases, and 12 bases separated the two germline ends. The CDR3 extends over 15 amino acids.

Sequencing used unsorted PBMCs, obtained 3.7 years after starting antiretroviral therapy. The chain combines TRBV6-5 with TRBJ1-4; tentatively, D is TRBD1 (5 bases). The TCR comes from a woman aged 50 to 65 with HIV. The CDR3 sequence is CASSYAGVLNEKLFF. The CDR3 coding sequence is TGTGCCAGCAGTTACGCGGGGGTCCTAAATGAAAAACTGTTTTTT.